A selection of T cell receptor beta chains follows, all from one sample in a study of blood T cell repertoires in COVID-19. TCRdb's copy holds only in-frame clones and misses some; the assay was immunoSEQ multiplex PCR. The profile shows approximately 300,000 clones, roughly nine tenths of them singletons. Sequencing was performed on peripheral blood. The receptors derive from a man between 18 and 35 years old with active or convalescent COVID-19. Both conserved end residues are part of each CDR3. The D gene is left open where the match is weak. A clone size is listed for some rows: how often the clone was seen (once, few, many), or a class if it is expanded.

DNA: TGTGCCAGCAGCCCAGGGTTGGCGGGCAATCAGCCCCAGCATTTT
CDR3: CASSPGLAGNQPQHF
size: -
D: -
J: TRBJ1-5
V: TRBV27

DNA: TGTGCCAGCAGCTCACAGCTTAACAATGAGCAGTTCTTC
CDR3: CASSSQLNNEQFF
size: -
D: -
J: TRBJ2-1
V: TRBV14

DNA: TGTGCCAGCAGTTTAATGTCTAGCGGGGGCACAGATACGCAGTATTTT
CDR3: CASSLMSSGGTDTQYF
size: -
D: TRBD2
J: TRBJ2-3
V: TRBV27

DNA: TGTGCCAGTAGTGGACACAGGGATCGCCTTGAAGCTTTCTTT
CDR3: CASSGHRDRLEAFF
size: few
D: -
J: TRBJ1-1
V: TRBV19

DNA: TGTGCCAGCAGCTTACCTCCACTTAGCGGGGGGGCCGAGACCCAGTACTTC
CDR3: CASSLPPLSGGAETQYF
size: -
D: TRBD2
J: TRBJ2-5
V: TRBV13

DNA: TGTGCCACCAGCAGAGATGAGACCTACGAGCAGTACTTC
CDR3: CATSRDETYEQYF
size: -
D: -
J: TRBJ2-7
V: TRBV15

DNA: TGTGCCAGCAGCTCTCTATCCGGGGAGCTGTTTTTT
CDR3: CASSSLSGELFF
size: -
D: -
J: TRBJ2-2
V: TRBV11-3

DNA: TGTGCCATCAGTGATCTAGGGCGGGGAACCGGGGAGCTGTTTTTT
CDR3: CAISDLGRGTGELFF
size: -
D: -
J: TRBJ2-2
V: TRBV10-3

DNA: TGTGCCAGCAGCGGCGGGCAGTACTTC
CDR3: CASSGGQYF
size: -
D: -
J: TRBJ2-7
V: TRBV11-3

DNA: TGTGCCAGCAGTTGGGGGGGACCGACTGAAGCTTTCTTT
CDR3: CASSWGGPTEAFF
size: -
D: -
J: TRBJ1-1
V: TRBV12-3/TRBV12-4

DNA: TGTGCCAGCAGCTTCACTAGCGCGAACACCGGGGAGCTGTTTTTT
CDR3: CASSFTSANTGELFF
size: -
D: TRBD2
J: TRBJ2-2
V: TRBV11-2

DNA: TGCGCCAGCAGTGAGTCGTCCGGCAGGGGCCACGAGCAGTACTTC
CDR3: CASSESSGRGHEQYF
size: -
D: -
J: TRBJ2-7
V: TRBV10-1

DNA: TGTGCCAGTATTGTGGCAGGGGGAGACACTGAAGCTTTCTTT
CDR3: CASIVAGGDTEAFF
size: once
D: TRBD1
J: TRBJ1-1
V: TRBV19

DNA: TGCGCCAGCAGCTTTTCCCAAGGGACAGAAAAAACCTACGAGCAGTACTTC
CDR3: CASSFSQGTEKTYEQYF
size: once
D: TRBD1
J: TRBJ2-7
V: TRBV5-1

DNA: TGTGCCAGCAGTACAACGCTGAACACTGAAGCTTTCTTT
CDR3: CASSTTLNTEAFF
size: -
D: -
J: TRBJ1-1
V: TRBV28

DNA: TGTGCCAGTAGTAGTAGGAGCTCCTATAATTCACCCCTCCACTTT
CDR3: CASSSRSSYNSPLHF
size: -
D: -
J: TRBJ1-6
V: TRBV19

DNA: TGCGCCAGCAGTCCCGGGACAGGGAACTATGGCTACACCTTC
CDR3: CASSPGTGNYGYTF
size: few
D: TRBD1
J: TRBJ1-2
V: TRBV5-1

DNA: TGTGCCAGCAGCGCGACCCCGATGGGGGGGGTTCTTTCTGGAAACACCATATATTTT
CDR3: CASSATPMGGVLSGNTIYF
size: -
D: -
J: TRBJ1-3
V: TRBV9

DNA: TGTGCCAGAGTCCCCTGGCCTTCCAAACCGTATAATTCACCCCTCCACTTT
CDR3: CARVPWPSKPYNSPLHF
size: -
D: -
J: TRBJ1-6
V: TRBV9

DNA: TGTGCCAGCAGTGAATTTGGGGCTGCGAACACCGGGGAGCTGTTTTTT
CDR3: CASSEFGAANTGELFF
size: -
D: -
J: TRBJ2-2
V: TRBV25-1

DNA: TGTGCCAGTAGCCGGGATCATAACTATGGCTACACCTTC
CDR3: CASSRDHNYGYTF
size: -
D: -
J: TRBJ1-2
V: TRBV6-5

DNA: TGTGCCAGCAGCAACTACCGAGGAAGGCAGCCCCAGCATTTT
CDR3: CASSNYRGRQPQHF
size: -
D: -
J: TRBJ1-5
V: TRBV6-5

DNA: TGCAGCGTTGAAGAAGGGGGGGCTAACTATGGCTACACCTTC
CDR3: CSVEEGGANYGYTF
size: once
D: -
J: TRBJ1-2
V: TRBV29-1

DNA: TGTGCCAGCAGCGCGGGACCGAGCTATGGCTACACCTTC
CDR3: CASSAGPSYGYTF
size: -
D: -
J: TRBJ1-2
V: TRBV7-9

DNA: TGCGCCAGCAGCTTGAAGGGAGGCGACACTGAAGCTTTCTTT
CDR3: CASSLKGGDTEAFF
size: -
D: -
J: TRBJ1-1
V: TRBV5-1

DNA: TGCGCCAGCAGCCAGGCTCCGGGGGTTAACTACGAGCAGTACTTC
CDR3: CASSQAPGVNYEQYF
size: -
D: -
J: TRBJ2-7
V: TRBV4-1

DNA: TGTGCCAGCAGGGGACTAGCGGGGGGGCGGTCAGATACGCAGTATTTT
CDR3: CASRGLAGGRSDTQYF
size: -
D: TRBD2
J: TRBJ2-3
V: TRBV11-2

DNA: TGTGCCAGCAGTTCAAGCCCCTACGAGCAGTACTTC
CDR3: CASSSSPYEQYF
size: -
D: -
J: TRBJ2-7
V: TRBV27

DNA: TGTGCCAGCAGCACGGGACAGGGAACCTACGAGCAGTACTTC
CDR3: CASSTGQGTYEQYF
size: -
D: TRBD1
J: TRBJ2-7
V: TRBV9

DNA: TGTGCCAGCAGCGTACTAGCGGGGGGGCCGCATGAGCAGTTCTTC
CDR3: CASSVLAGGPHEQFF
size: -
D: TRBD2
J: TRBJ2-1
V: TRBV6-2/TRBV6-3

DNA: TGTGCCAGCAGCTCCCCCCGTGGACTTAGCGGGGGGGCATATCGAGAGCAGTACTTC
CDR3: CASSSPRGLSGGAYREQYF
size: -
D: TRBD2
J: TRBJ2-7
V: TRBV7-6